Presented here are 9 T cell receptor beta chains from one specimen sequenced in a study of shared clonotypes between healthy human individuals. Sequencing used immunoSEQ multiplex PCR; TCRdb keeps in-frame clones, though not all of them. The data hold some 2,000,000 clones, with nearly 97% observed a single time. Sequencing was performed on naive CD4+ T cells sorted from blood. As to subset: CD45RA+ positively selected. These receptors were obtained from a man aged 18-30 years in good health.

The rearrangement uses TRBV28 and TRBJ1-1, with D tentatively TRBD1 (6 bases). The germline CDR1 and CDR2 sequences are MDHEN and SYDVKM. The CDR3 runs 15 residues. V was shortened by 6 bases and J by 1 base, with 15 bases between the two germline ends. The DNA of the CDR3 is TGTGCCAGCAGGCCTACCGGGACACAGAACACTGAAGCTTTCTTT. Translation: CASRPTGTQNTEAFF.

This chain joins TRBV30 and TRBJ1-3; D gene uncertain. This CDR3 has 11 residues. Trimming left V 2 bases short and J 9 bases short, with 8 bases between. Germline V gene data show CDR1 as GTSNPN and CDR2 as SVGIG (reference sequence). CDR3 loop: CAWSTEATIYF. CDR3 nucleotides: TGTGCCTGGAGTACAGAGGCCACCATATATTTT.

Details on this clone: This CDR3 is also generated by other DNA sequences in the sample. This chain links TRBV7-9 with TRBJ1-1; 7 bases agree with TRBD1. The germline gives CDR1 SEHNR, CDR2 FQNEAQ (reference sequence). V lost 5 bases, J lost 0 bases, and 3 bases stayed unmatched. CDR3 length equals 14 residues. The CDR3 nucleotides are TGTGCCAGCAGCCCAGGGGGTGTGAACACTGAAGCTTTCTTT. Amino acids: CASSPGGVNTEAFF.

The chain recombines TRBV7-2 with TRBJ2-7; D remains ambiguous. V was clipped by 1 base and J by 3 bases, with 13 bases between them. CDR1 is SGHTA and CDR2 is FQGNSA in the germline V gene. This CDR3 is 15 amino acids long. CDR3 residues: CASSLEAVGIYEQYF. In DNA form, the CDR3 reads TGTGCCAGCAGCTTAGAAGCTGTAGGAATCTACGAGCAGTACTTC.

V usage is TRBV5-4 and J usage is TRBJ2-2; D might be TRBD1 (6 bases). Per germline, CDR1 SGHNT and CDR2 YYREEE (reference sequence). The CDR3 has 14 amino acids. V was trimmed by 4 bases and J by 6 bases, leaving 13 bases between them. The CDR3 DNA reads TGTGCCAGCAGCCAGGACAGTCGCGCCGGGGAGCTGTTTTTT. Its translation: CASSQDSRAGELFF. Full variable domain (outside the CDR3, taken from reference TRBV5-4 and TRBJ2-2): ETGVTQSPTHLIKTRGQQVTLRCSSQSGHNTVSWYQQALGQGPQFIFQYYREEENGRGNFPPRFSGLQFPNYSSELNVNALELDDSALYLCASSQDSRAGELFFGEGSRLTVL.

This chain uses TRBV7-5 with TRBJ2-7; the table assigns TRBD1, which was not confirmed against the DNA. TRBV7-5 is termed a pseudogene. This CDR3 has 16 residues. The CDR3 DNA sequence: TGTGCCAGAAGCTTAGAAAGGACAGGGAAGGACGACGAGCAGTACTTC. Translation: CARSLERTGKDDEQYF.

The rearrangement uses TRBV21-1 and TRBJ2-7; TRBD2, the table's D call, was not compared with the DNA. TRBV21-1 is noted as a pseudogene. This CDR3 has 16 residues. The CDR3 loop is CASSKVGASGPYEQYF. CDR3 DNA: TGTGCCAGCAGCAAAGTGGGGGCTAGCGGTCCCTACGAGCAGTACTTC.

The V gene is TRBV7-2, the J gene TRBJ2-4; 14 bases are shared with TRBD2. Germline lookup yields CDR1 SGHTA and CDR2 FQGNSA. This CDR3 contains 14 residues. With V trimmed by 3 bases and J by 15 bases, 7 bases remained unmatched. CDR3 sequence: CASSFYLTSGRAYF. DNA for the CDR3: TGTGCCAGCAGCTTCTACTTGACTAGCGGGAGGGCGTACTTC.

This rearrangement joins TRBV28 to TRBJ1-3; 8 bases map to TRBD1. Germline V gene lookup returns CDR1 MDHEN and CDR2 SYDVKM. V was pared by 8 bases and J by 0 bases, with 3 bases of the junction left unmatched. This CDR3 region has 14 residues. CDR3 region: CASCGQGSGNTIYF. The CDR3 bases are TGTGCCAGCTGCGGACAGGGCTCTGGAAACACCATATATTTT. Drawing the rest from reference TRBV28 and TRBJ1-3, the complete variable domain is DVKVTQSSRYLVKRTGEKVFLECVQDMDHENMFWYRQDPGLGLRLIYFSYDVKMKEKGDIPEGYSVSREKKERFSLILESASTNQTSMYLCASCGQGSGNTIYFGEGSWLTVV.